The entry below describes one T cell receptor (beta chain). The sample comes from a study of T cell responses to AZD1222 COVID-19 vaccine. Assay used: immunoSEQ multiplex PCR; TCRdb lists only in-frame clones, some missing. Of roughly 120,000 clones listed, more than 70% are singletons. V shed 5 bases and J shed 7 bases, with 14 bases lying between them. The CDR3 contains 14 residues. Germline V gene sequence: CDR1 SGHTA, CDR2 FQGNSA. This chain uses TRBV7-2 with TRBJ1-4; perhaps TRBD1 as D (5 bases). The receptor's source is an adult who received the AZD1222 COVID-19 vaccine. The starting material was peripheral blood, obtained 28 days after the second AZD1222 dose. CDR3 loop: CASSRDVGSEKLFF. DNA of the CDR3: TGTGCCAGCAGCCGGGACGTAGGATCTGAAAAACTGTTTTTT.